This entry is about one T cell receptor (beta chain). The antigen remains unidentified. The junction shows a germline mismatch at one end, possibly a read error. The entry originates in a study of OX40 agonist ivuxolimab in advanced cancers. Study-wide results and caveats: In the 0.1 to 3.0 mg/kg range, CD4+ and CD8+ blood T cells had expanded clonally by week 6.

The assay was immunoSEQ multiplex PCR, and TCRdb's table has in-frame clones only and misses some. The profile covers approximately 55,000 clones, with approximately 90% appearing a single time and 16% taken by the ten largest. This CDR3 has 16 amino acids. CDR1 is SGHRS and CDR2 is YFSETQ in the germline V gene. This TCR was recovered from an adult with an advanced solid tumor such as melanoma, head and neck, liver or kidney cancer. The rearrangement joins TRBV5-1 to TRBJ2-6; D is unclear. Sequencing was performed on CD4+ or CD8+ T cells sorted from blood, taken in a trial of the OX40 agonist ivuxolimab. As DNA, the CDR3 is TGCGCCAGCAGTTTGGGCGGCCTCTCTGGGGCCAACGTCCTGACTTTC. Its protein is CASSLGGLSGANVLTF.